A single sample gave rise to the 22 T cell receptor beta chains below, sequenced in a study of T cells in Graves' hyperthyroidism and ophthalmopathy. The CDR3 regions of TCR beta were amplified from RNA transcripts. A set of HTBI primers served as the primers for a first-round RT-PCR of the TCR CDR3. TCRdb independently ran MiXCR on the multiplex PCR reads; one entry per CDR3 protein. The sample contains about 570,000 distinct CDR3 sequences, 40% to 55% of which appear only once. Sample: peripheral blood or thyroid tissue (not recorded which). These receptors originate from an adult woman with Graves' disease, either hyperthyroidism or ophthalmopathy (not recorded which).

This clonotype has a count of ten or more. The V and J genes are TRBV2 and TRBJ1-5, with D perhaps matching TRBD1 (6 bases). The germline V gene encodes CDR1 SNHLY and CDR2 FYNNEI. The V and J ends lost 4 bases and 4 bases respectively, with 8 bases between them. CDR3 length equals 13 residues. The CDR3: CASSGQDNQPQHF. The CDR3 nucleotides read TGTGCCAGCAGTGGACAGGATAATCAGCCCCAGCATTTT.

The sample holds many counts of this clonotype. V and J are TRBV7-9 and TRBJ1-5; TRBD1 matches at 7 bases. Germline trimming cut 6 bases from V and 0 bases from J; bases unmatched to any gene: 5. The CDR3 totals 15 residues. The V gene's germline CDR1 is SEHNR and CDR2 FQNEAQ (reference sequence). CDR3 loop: CASSTQGGSNQPQHF. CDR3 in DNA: TGTGCCAGCAGTACTCAGGGGGGTAGCAATCAGCCCCAGCATTTT.

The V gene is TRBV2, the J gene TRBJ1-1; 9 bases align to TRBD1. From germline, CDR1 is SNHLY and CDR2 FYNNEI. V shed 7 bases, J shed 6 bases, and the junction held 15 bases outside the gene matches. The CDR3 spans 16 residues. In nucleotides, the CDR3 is TGTGCCAGCACGCCGGTCGGGACAGGGTTCGCAGCTGAAGCTTTCTTT. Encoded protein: CASTPVGTGFAAEAFF.

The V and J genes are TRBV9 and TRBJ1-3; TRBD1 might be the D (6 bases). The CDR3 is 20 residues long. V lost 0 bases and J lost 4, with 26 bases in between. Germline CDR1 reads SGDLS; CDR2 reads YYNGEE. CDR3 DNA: TGTGCCAGCAGCGTAGACGGTGGGAACCAGGGGACTCAAGTAGGAAACACCATATATTTT. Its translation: CASSVDGGNQGTQVGNTIYF.

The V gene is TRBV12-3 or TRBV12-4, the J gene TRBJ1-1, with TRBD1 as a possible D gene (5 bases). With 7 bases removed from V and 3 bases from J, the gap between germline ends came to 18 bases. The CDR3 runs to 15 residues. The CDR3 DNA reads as TGTGCCAGCACCTTAGAAGGGGTGTTTGACACTGAAGCTTTCTTT. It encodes CASTLEGVFDTEAFF.

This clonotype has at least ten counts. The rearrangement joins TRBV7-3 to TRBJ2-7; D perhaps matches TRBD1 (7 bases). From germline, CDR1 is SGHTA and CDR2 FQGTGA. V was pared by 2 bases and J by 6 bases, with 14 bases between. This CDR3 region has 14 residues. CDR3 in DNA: TGTGCCAGCAGCTTATACTCCCAGGGGGGCGAGCAGTACTTC. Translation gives CASSLYSQGGEQYF.

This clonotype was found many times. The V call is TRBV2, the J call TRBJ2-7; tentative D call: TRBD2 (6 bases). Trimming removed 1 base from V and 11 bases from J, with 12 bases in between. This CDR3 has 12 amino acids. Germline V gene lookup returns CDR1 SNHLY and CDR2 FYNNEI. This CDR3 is CASSEGDQREYF. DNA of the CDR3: TGTGCCAGCAGTGAAGGAGACCAGCGGGAGTACTTC.

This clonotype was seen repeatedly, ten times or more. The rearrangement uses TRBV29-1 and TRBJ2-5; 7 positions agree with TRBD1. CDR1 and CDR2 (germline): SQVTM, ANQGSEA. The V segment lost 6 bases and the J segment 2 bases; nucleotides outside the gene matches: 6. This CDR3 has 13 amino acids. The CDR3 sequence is CSVAGQVQETQYF. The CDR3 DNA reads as TGCAGCGTCGCCGGACAGGTTCAAGAGACCCAGTACTTC.

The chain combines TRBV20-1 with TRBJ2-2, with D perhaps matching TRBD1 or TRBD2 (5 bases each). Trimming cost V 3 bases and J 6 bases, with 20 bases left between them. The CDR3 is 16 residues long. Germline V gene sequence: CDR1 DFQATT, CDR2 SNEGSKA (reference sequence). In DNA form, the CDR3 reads TGCAGTGCTAGCCTTCCTAGTGGGGGACGGGCCGGGGAGCTGTTTTTT. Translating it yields CSASLPSGGRAGELFF.

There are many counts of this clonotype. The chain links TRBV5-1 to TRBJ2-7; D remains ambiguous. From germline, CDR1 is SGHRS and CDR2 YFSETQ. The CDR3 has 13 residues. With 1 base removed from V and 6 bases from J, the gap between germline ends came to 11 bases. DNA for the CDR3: TGCGCCAGCAGCTTGAAGGCCAGCATCGAGCAGTACTTC. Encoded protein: CASSLKASIEQYF.

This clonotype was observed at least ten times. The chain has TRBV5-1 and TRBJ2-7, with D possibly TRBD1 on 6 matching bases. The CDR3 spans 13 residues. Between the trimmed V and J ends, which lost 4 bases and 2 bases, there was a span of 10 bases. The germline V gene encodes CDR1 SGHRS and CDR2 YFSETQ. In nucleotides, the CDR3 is TGCGCCAGCAGCCGCGGACAGACCTACGAGCAGTACTTC. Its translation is CASSRGQTYEQYF.

Here the CDR3 DNA reads TGTGCCAGTAGCAATGAGGGGGCTAATACCGGGGAGCTGTTTTTT. Amino acid sequence: CASSNEGANTGELFF. The rearrangement joins TRBV19 to TRBJ2-2; 7 nucleotides match TRBD1. CDR1 is LNHDA and CDR2 is SQIVND in the germline V gene (reference sequence). Trimming at V came to 6 bases and at J to 5 bases, leaving 9 bases not matched to a gene. The CDR3 is 15 amino acids.

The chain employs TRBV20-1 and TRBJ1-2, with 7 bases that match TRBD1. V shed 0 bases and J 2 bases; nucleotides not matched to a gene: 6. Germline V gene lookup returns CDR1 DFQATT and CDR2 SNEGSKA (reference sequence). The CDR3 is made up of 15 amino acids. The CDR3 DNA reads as TGCAGTGCTAGAGAGTTCAAGACAGGGAACTATGGCTACACCTTC. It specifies CSAREFKTGNYGYTF.

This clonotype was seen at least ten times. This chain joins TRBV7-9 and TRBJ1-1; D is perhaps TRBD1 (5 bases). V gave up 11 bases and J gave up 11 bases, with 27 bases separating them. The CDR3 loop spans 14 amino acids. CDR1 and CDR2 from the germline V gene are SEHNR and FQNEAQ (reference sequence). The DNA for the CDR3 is TGTGCCGTCAGACGCCTGGGACGCCCCCCGGCCGCTTTCTTT. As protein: CAVRRLGRPPAAFF.

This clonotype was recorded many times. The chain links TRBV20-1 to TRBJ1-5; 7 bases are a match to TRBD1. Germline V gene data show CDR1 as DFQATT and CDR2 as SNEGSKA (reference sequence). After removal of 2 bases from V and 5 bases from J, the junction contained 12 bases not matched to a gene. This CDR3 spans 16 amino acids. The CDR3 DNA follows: TGCAGTGCTAGACAAAGCACAGGGGAATGGTATCAGCCCCAGCATTTT. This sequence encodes CSARQSTGEWYQPQHF.

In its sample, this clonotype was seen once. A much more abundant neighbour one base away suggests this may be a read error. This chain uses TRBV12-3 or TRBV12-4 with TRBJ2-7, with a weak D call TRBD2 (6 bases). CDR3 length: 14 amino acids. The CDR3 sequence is CVSSLGVGGYEQYF. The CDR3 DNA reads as TGTGTCAGCAGTTTAGGGGTCGGGGGCTACGAGCAGTACTTC.

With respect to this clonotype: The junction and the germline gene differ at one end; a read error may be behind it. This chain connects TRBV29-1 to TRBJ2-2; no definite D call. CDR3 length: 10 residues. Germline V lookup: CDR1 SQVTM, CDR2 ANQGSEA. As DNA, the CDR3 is TGCAGCGTTGCCAGTGGTGAGCAGTTTTTT. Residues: CSVASGEQFF.

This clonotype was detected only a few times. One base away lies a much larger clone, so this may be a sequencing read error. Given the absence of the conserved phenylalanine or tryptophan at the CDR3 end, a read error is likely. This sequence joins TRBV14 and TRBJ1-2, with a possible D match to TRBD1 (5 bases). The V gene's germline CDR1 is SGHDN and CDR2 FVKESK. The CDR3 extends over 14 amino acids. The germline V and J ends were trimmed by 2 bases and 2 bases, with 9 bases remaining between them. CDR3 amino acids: CASSQLGPNYGYTL. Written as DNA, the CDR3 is TGTGCCAGCAGCCAATTGGGGCCCAACTATGGCTACACCCTC.

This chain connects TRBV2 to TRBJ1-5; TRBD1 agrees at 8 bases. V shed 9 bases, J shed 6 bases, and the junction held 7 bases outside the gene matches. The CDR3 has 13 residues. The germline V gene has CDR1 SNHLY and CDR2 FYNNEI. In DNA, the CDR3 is TGTGCCAGTGATGGGACAGGCAGTCAGCCCCAGCATTTT. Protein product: CASDGTGSQPQHF.

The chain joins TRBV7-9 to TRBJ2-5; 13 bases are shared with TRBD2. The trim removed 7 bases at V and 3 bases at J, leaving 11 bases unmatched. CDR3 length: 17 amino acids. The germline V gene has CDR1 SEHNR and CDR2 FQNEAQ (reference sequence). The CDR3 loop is CASTLDWTSGRKETQYF. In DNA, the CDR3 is TGTGCCAGCACCCTCGACTGGACTAGCGGGAGAAAAGAGACCCAGTACTTC. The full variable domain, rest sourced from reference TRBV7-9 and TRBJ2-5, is DTGVSQNPRHKITKRGQNVTFRCDPISEHNRLYWYRQTLGQGPEFLTYFQNEAQLEKSRLLSDRFSAERPKGSFSTLEIQRTEQGDSAMYLCASTLDWTSGRKETQYFGPGTRLLVL.

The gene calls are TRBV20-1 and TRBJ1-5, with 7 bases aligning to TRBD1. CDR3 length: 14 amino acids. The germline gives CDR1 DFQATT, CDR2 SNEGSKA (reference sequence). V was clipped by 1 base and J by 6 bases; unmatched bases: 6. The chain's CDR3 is CSARATGVGQPQHF. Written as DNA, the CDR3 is TGCAGTGCTAGAGCAACAGGGGTGGGTCAGCCCCAGCATTTT.

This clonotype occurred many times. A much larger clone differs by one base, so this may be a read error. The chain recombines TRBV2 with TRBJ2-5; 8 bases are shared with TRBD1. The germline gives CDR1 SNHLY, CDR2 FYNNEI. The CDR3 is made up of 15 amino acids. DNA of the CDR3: TGTGCCAGCAGTGGGATGACAGGGGCTGAAGAGGCCCAGTACTTC. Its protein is CASSGMTGAEEAQYF.